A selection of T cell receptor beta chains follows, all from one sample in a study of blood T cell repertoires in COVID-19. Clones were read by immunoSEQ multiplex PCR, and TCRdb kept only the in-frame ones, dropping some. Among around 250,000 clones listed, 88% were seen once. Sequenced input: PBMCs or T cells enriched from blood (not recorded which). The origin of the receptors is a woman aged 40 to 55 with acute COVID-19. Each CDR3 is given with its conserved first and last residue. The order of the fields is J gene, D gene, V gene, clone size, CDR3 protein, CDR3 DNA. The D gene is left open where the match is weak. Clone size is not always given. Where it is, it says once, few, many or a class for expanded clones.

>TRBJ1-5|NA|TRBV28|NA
CASTILSGEYSNQPQHF
TGTGCCAGCACCATCCTCTCAGGGGAATATAGCAATCAGCCCCAGCATTTT
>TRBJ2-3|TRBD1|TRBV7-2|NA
CASSPGQGRTDTQYF
TGTGCCAGCAGCCCGGGACAGGGACGCACAGATACGCAGTATTTT
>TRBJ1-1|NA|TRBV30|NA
CAWSILAGTEAFF
TGTGCCTGGAGTATATTGGCGGGCACTGAAGCTTTCTTT
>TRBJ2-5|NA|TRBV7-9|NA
CASSLVGDQYF
TGTGCCAGCAGCTTAGTCGGGGACCAGTACTTC
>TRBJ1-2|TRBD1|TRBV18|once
CASSLYSGTGGGAF
TGTGCCAGCTCTCTTTACTCCGGGACAGGGGGCGGCGCCTTC
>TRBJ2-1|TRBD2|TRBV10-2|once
CASASGSGGDNEQFF
TGCGCCAGTGCGAGTGGTAGCGGGGGTGACAATGAGCAGTTCTTC
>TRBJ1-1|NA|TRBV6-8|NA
CARGEGLVNTEAFF
TGTGCCAGAGGGGAGGGTTTGGTGAACACTGAAGCTTTCTTT
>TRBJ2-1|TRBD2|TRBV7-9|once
CASSLLGTSFNNEQFF
TGTGCCAGCAGCTTACTTGGGACTAGCTTTAATAATGAGCAGTTCTTC
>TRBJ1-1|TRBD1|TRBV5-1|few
CASSLDGTGGSTEAFF
TGCGCCAGCAGCTTGGACGGGACAGGGGGTTCGACTGAAGCTTTCTTT
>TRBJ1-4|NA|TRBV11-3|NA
CASSLYGARDEGEKLFF
TGTGCCAGCAGCTTATACGGCGCCAGGGATGAAGGTGAAAAACTGTTTTTT
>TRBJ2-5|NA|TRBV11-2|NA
CASSRRGSSQYF
TGTGCCAGCAGCCGACGAGGTTCGAGCCAGTACTTC
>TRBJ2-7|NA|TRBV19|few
CASSIDSQASYEQYF
TGTGCCAGTAGTATAGATTCCCAGGCTTCCTACGAGCAGTACTTC
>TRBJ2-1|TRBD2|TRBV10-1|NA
CASSPTSGRDYNEQFF
TGCGCCAGCAGCCCTACGAGCGGGAGGGACTACAATGAGCAGTTCTTC
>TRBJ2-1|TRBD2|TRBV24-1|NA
CATSGWLAENYNEQFF
TGTGCCACCTCAGGGTGGCTAGCGGAAAACTACAATGAGCAGTTCTTC
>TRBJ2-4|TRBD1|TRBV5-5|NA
CASRVGQQGNIQYF
TGTGCCAGCAGAGTCGGTCAACAGGGGAACATTCAGTACTTC
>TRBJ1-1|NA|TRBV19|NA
CASSIEGHPNTEAFF
TGTGCCAGTAGTATAGAGGGACACCCAAACACTGAAGCTTTCTTT
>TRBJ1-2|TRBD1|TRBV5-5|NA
CASTPQGDSGGYTF
TGTGCCAGCACCCCCCAGGGGGACAGTGGGGGCTACACCTTC
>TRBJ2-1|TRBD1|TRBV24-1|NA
CATSDHPGQVRDEQFF
TGTGCCACCAGTGACCACCCTGGACAGGTAAGGGATGAGCAGTTCTTC
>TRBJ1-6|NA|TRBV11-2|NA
CASSSRSGSSYNSPLHF
TGTGCCAGCAGCTCAAGATCCGGGAGCTCCTATAATTCACCCCTCCACTTT
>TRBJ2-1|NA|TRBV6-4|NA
CASGLYGSSYNEQFF
TGTGCCAGCGGTTTATACGGGAGCTCCTACAATGAGCAGTTCTTC
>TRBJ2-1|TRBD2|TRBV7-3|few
CASSSTSGTTPYSYNEQFF
TGTGCCAGCAGCTCGACTAGCGGTACCACACCGTACTCCTACAATGAGCAGTTCTTC
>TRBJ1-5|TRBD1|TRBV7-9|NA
CASSSDRSRGLGNQPQHF
TGTGCCAGCAGCTCGGACAGGTCGAGGGGTTTGGGCAATCAGCCCCAGCATTTT
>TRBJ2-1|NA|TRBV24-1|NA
CASQSRDKAYNEQFF
TGTGCCAGCCAAAGCCGGGACAAAGCCTACAATGAGCAGTTCTTC
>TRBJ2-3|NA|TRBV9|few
CASSAQEATDTQYF
TGTGCCAGCAGCGCTCAGGAAGCCACAGATACGCAGTATTTT
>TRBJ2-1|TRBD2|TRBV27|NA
CASSLSGSYNEQFF
TGTGCCAGCAGTCTTAGCGGGAGCTACAATGAGCAGTTCTTC
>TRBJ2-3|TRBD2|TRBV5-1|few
CASSYLGLAGGGDTQYF
TGCGCCAGCAGCTATCTCGGACTAGCGGGAGGAGGAGATACGCAGTATTTT
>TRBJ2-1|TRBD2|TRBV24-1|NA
CATSDPGLAGFGSYNEQFF
TGTGCCACCAGTGACCCCGGACTAGCGGGCTTCGGCTCCTACAATGAGCAGTTCTTC
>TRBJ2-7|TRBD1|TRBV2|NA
CASSWDRESYEQYF
TGTGCCAGCAGTTGGGACAGGGAGTCCTACGAGCAGTACTTC
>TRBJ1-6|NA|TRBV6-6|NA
CASSPQGPSSYNSPLHF
TGTGCCAGCAGTCCCCAGGGGCCGAGCTCCTATAATTCACCCCTCCACTTT